The text below deals with one TCR beta chain. What it binds is unknown. This entry is derived from a study of shared clonotypes between healthy human individuals. The study, taken as a whole, reports: Lower generation probabilities were found for non-shared clonotypes than for those shared by all four donors.

V lost 5 bases and J lost 7, with 11 bases in between. Germline V lookup: CDR1 SGHTA, CDR2 FQGNSA. The CDR3 contains 13 residues. The protocol was immunoSEQ multiplex PCR, while the TCRdb copy is restricted to in-frame clones and leaves out a portion. The table records about 2.3 million clones, 93% of them present only once. The sample consisted of naive CD4+ T cells from PBMCs. Subset reported: CD45RA+ positively selected. The clonotype was recovered from a young man in good health. Some clones in this sample may be carry-over from other donors' samples. This chain connects TRBV7-2 to TRBJ1-4; the D gene is possibly TRBD1 (5 bases). The CDR3 loop is CASSEWDGEKLFF. The CDR3 bases are TGTGCCAGCAGCGAGTGGGACGGTGAAAAACTGTTTTTT.